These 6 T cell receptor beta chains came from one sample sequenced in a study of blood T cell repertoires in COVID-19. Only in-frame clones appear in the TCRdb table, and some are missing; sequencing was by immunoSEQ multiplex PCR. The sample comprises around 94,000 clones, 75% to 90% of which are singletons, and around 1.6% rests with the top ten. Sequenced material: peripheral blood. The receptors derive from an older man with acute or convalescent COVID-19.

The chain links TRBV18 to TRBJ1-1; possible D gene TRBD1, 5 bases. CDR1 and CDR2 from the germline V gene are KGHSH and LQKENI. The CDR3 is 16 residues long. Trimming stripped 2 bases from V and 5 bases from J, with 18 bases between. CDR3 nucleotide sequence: TGTGCCAGCTCACCAGGTCAGGGTTTCGCGGGGACTGAAGCTTTCTTT. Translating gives CASSPGQGFAGTEAFF.

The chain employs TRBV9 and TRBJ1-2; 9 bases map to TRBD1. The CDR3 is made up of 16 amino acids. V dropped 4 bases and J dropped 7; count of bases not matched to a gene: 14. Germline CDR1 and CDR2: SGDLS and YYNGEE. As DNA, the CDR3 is TGTGCCAGCAGCAAGGGGGGACAGGGCTCTTCGAGTGGCTACACCTTC. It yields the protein CASSKGGQGSSSGYTF.

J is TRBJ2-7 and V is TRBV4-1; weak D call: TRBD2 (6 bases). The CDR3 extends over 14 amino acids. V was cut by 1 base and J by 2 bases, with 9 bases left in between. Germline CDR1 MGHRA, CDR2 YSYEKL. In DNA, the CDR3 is TGCGCCAGCAGCCAAGGGGACTCTGCCTACGAGCAGTACTTC. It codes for CASSQGDSAYEQYF.

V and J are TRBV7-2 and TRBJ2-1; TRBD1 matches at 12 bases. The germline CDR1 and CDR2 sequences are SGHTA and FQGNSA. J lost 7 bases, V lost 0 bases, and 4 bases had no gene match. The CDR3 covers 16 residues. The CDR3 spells CASSLAGTGGWNEQFF. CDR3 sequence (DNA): TGTGCCAGCAGCTTAGCCGGGACAGGGGGCTGGAATGAGCAGTTCTTC.

The chain's CDR3 is CASSYIQGFGYGYTF. The CDR3 DNA follows: TGTGCCAGCAGTTACATACAGGGATTCGGCTATGGCTACACCTTC. The rearrangement joins TRBV6-6 to TRBJ1-2, with D maybe TRBD1 (6 bases). CDR3 length: 15 amino acids. With 2 bases removed from V and 4 bases from J, the gap between germline ends came to 14 bases. From germline, CDR1 is MNHNY and CDR2 SVGAGI (reference sequence).

CDR3 nucleotide sequence: TGCGCCAGCAGCGGGACAGGGATCGACGGCTATGGCTACACCTTC. Amino acid sequence: CASSGTGIDGYGYTF. The V call is TRBV5-1, the J call TRBJ1-2, with 9 positions matching TRBD1. This CDR3 is 15 amino acids long. Germline V gene sequence: CDR1 SGHRS, CDR2 YFSETQ. V shed 4 bases, J shed 4 bases, and the junction held 8 bases outside the gene matches.